Shown below are 17 T cell receptor beta chains from a single sample sequenced in a study of blood T cell repertoires in COVID-19. Data came from immunoSEQ multiplex PCR; TCRdb stores just in-frame clones and leaves some out. The sample holds about 15,000 clones, about 80% seen once. Source material: peripheral blood. The receptor set was obtained from a man between 65 and 85 years old with active or convalescent COVID-19.

This chain uses TRBV3-1 (or the pseudogene TRBV3-2) with TRBJ1-2; D unresolved. Germline V lookup: CDR1 LGHDT, CDR2 YNNKEL (reference sequence). The CDR3 consists of 14 residues. Trimming pared 0 bases from V and 8 bases from J, leaving 13 bases between. The CDR3: CASSQEIPSGGYTF. CDR3 bases: TGTGCCAGCAGCCAAGAAATACCTTCGGGAGGCTACACCTTC.

The chain couples TRBV5-1 to TRBJ1-3; 7 nucleotides line up with TRBD1. This CDR3 has 13 amino acids. Trimming at V came to 4 bases and at J to 4 bases, leaving 2 bases not matched to a gene. CDR1 and CDR2 from the germline V gene are SGHRS and YFSETQ. The CDR3 nucleotides read TGCGCCAGCAGCGACAGGGTCGGAAACACCATATATTTT. It codes for CASSDRVGNTIYF.

This chain joins TRBV5-5 and TRBJ1-2; possibly TRBD1 for D (5 bases). The CDR3 runs 13 residues. Deletions cut 6 bases from V and 5 bases from J, with 14 bases between. Germline assignment: CDR1 SGHKS and CDR2 YYEKEE (reference sequence). This CDR3 is CASNRGVGYGYTF. The CDR3 coding sequence is TGTGCCAGCAACCGGGGGGTGGGGTATGGCTACACCTTC.

The chain joins TRBV10-3 to TRBJ1-2; perhaps TRBD1 as D (5 bases). From germline, CDR1 is ENHRY and CDR2 SYGVKD. V gave up 5 bases and J gave up 3 bases, with 13 bases separating them. This CDR3 contains 14 residues. The DNA for the CDR3 is TGTGCCATCAGTCCCCCGGGACTGTACTATGGCTACACCTTC. This gives the protein CAISPPGLYYGYTF.

The chain has TRBV1 and TRBJ2-6; the D call in the table, TRBD2, was not verified against the DNA. TRBV1 is described as a pseudogene. The CDR3 runs 18 residues. CDR3 bases: TGCACCAGCAGCCCGTCTGTCGAGCGGAGGGCTGGGGCCAACGTCCTGACTTTC. Amino acids: CTSSPSVERRAGANVLTF.

This chain connects TRBV7-9 to TRBJ2-2, with a weak D call TRBD1 (6 bases). With 3 bases removed from V and 3 bases from J, the gap between germline ends came to 17 bases. Germline CDR1 and CDR2: SEHNR and FQNEAQ (reference sequence). The CDR3 length is 17 residues. CDR3 DNA: TGTGCCAGCAGCTTGACGTGGGGGCGCCAGTACACCGGGGAGCTGTTTTTT. It translates to CASSLTWGRQYTGELFF.

This chain uses TRBV6-1 with TRBJ2-7, with 7 positions matching TRBD1. V lost 2 bases, J lost 4 bases, and 2 bases stayed unmatched. The CDR3 consists of 13 residues. CDR1 and CDR2 from the germline V gene are MNHNS and SASEGT. The CDR3: CASSERDSYEQYF. The DNA of the CDR3 is TGTGCCAGCAGTGAACGGGACAGTTACGAGCAGTACTTC.

This clone occurred a few times. The chain links TRBV24-1 to TRBJ2-1; D possibly corresponds to TRBD1 (7 bases). The CDR3 is made up of 15 amino acids. V shed 3 bases and J shed 6 bases, with 14 bases lying between them. Looked up from germline, CDR1 is KGHDR and CDR2 is SFDVKD. DNA of the CDR3: TGTGCCACCAGTGATCCGGGTCAGGGGGGCAATGAGCAGTTCTTC. This gives the protein CATSDPGQGGNEQFF.

The chain employs TRBV7-2 and TRBJ2-3; D possibly corresponds to TRBD1 (7 bases). Trimming shortened V by 2 bases and J by 1 base, and 19 bases separated the two germline ends. This CDR3 is built from 18 residues. CDR1 and CDR2 (germline): SGHTA, FQGNSA. The CDR3 DNA follows: TGTGCCAGCAGCTTATTGATAAGGGGGCGGGGACGCACAGATACGCAGTATTTT. It is translated as CASSLLIRGRGRTDTQYF.

The V and J genes are TRBV30 and TRBJ1-4; perhaps TRBD1 as D (5 bases). Trimming shortened V by 2 bases and J by 7 bases, and 14 bases separated the two germline ends. The germline V gene encodes CDR1 GTSNPN and CDR2 SVGIG (reference sequence). The CDR3 sequence is 14 residues long. CDR3 loop: CAWSSGGSSEKLFF. The CDR3, as DNA: TGTGCCTGGAGTTCGGGGGGATCCAGTGAAAAACTGTTTTTT.

The rearrangement joins TRBV5-1 to TRBJ1-2, with 8 bases fitting TRBD1. This CDR3 has 14 residues. V lost 0 bases and J lost 3; bases outside the gene matches: 1. Germline assignment: CDR1 SGHRS and CDR2 YFSETQ. The CDR3 bases are TGCGCCAGCAGCTTGGCAGGGGGCGACTATGGCTACACCTTC. Translated, it gives CASSLAGGDYGYTF.

The J gene is TRBJ2-3, the V gene TRBV7-9, with no clear D. V was trimmed by 3 bases and J by 1 base, leaving 8 bases between them. CDR1 is SEHNR, CDR2 FQNEAQ, per germline (reference sequence). This CDR3 is built from 14 residues. The CDR3 loop is CASSLGWGTDTQYF. The CDR3 DNA reads as TGTGCCAGCAGCTTGGGCTGGGGCACAGATACGCAGTATTTT.

V usage is TRBV24-1 and J usage is TRBJ2-3; D unclear. V was trimmed by 9 bases and J by 3 bases, leaving 12 bases between them. Germline V gene lookup returns CDR1 KGHDR and CDR2 SFDVKD. This CDR3 region has 13 residues. CDR3 amino acids: CATALAGTDTQYF. The CDR3 DNA sequence: TGTGCCACCGCTCTGGCCGGGACAGATACGCAGTATTTT.

This clone was recorded only once. The chain combines TRBV5-8 with TRBJ2-7, with D perhaps matching TRBD1 (6 bases). V shed 4 bases and J shed 2 bases, with 10 bases lying between them. CDR3 size: 13 residues. Germline assignment: CDR1 SGHTS and CDR2 YDEGEE. The CDR3 sequence is CASSRTGPYEQYF. DNA of the CDR3: TGTGCCAGCAGCAGAACAGGGCCCTACGAGCAGTACTTC.

With respect to this clone: Other DNA sequences in the sample encode the same CDR3. The chain carries TRBV5-1 and TRBJ1-2; TRBD1 is a possible D gene (5 bases). From germline, CDR1 is SGHRS and CDR2 YFSETQ. This CDR3 has 14 residues. Trimming removed 0 bases from V and 6 bases from J, with 12 bases in between. CDR3 nucleotide sequence: TGCGCCAGCAGCTTGGGCCAGGGTAGCCATGGCTACACCTTC. Protein: CASSLGQGSHGYTF.

The chain links TRBV3-1 (or the pseudogene TRBV3-2) to TRBJ2-7; D is perhaps TRBD1 (6 bases). The V end lost 5 bases, the J end lost 6 bases, and 11 bases lay between the germline ends. CDR3 length: 12 amino acids. Germline loops: CDR1 LGHDT, CDR2 YNNKEL (reference sequence). The CDR3: CASSWGQGEQYF. The CDR3 region has the DNA TGTGCCAGCAGCTGGGGACAAGGCGAGCAGTACTTC.

The sample holds a few counts of this clone. The rearrangement uses TRBV4-1 and TRBJ1-2; D might be TRBD1 (6 bases). The CDR3 totals 15 residues. Between the trimmed V and J ends, which lost 0 bases and 4 bases, there was a span of 12 bases. The germline V gene encodes CDR1 MGHRA and CDR2 YSYEKL. The CDR3 reads CASSQDRGQPYGYTF. The CDR3 DNA sequence: TGCGCCAGCAGCCAAGATCGGGGACAACCCTATGGCTACACCTTC.